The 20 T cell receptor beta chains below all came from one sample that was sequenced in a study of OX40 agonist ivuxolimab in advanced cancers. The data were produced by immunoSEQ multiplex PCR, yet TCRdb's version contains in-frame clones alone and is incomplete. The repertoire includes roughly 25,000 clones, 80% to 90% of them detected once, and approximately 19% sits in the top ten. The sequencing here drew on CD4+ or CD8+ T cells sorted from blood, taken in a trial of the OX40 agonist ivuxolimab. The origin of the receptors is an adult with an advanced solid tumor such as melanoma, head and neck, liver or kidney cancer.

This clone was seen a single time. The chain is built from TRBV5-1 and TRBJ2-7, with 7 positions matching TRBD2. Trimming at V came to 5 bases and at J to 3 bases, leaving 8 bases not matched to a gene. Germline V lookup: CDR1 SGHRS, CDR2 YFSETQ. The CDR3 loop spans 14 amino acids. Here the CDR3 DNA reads TGCGCCAGCAGGTGGGGGGGACCAGACTACGAGCAGTACTTC. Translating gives CASRWGGPDYEQYF.

In DNA form, the CDR3 reads TGTGCCAGCAGTCCGGCCGGGGGTAGGTTGTTCTTC. Translated, it gives CASSPAGGRLFF. The chain joins TRBV28 to TRBJ2-1, with D possibly being TRBD2 (6 bases). Germline V lookup: CDR1 MDHEN, CDR2 SYDVKM. The CDR3 length is 12 residues. Trimming shortened V by 5 bases and J by 15 bases, and 17 bases separated the two germline ends. The full variable domain, rest sourced from reference TRBV28 and TRBJ2-1, is DVKVTQSSRYLVKRTGEKVFLECVQDMDHENMFWYRQDPGLGLRLIYFSYDVKMKEKGDIPEGYSVSREKKERFSLILESASTNQTSMYLCASSPAGGRLFFGPGTRLTVL.

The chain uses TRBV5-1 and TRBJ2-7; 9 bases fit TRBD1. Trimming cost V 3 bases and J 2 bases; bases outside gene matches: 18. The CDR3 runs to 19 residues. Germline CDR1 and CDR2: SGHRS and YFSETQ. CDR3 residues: CASSSVGTGHWSPTYEQYF. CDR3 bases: TGCGCCAGCAGCTCGGTAGGGACAGGGCATTGGTCCCCCACCTACGAGCAGTACTTC.

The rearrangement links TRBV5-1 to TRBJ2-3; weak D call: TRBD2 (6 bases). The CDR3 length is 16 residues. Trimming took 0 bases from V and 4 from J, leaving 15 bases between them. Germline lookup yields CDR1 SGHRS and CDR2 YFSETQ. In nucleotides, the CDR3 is TGCGCCAGCAGCTTGGCCGGGCGGGAAGGGGCAGATACGCAGTATTTT. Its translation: CASSLAGREGADTQYF.

The CDR3, as DNA: TGCGCCAGCAGCCAAGAAGGCCGATCAGGGGCTGAAGCTTTCTTT. Amino acids: CASSQEGRSGAEAFF. The V call is TRBV4-1, the J call TRBJ1-1; weak D call: TRBD1 (6 bases). Germline V lookup: CDR1 MGHRA, CDR2 YSYEKL. V was shortened by 0 bases and J by 6 bases, with 14 bases between the two germline ends. The CDR3 runs to 15 residues.

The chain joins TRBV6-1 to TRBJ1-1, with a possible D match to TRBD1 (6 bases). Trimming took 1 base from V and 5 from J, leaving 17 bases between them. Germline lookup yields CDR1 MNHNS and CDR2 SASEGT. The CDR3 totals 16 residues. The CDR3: CASSEGWGPPGTEAFF. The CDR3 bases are TGTGCCAGCAGTGAAGGGTGGGGGCCTCCGGGGACTGAAGCTTTCTTT.

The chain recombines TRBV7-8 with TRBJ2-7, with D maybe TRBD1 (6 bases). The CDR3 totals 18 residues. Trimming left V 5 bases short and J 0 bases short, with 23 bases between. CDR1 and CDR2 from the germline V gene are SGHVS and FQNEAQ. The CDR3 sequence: CASSQEPPDSPSSYEQYF. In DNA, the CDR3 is TGTGCCAGCAGCCAAGAGCCCCCGGACAGCCCGAGCTCCTACGAGCAGTACTTC.

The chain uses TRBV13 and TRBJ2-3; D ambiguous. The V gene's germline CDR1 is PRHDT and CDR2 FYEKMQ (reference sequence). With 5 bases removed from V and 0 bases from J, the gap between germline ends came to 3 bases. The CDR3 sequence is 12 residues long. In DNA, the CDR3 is TGTGCCAGCAGCCCTAGCACAGATACGCAGTATTTT. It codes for CASSPSTDTQYF. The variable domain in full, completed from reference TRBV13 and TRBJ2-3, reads AAGVIQSPRHLIKEKRETATLKCYPIPRHDTVYWYQQGPGQDPQFLISFYEKMQSDKGSIPDRFSAQQFSDYHSELNMSSLELGDSALYFCASSPSTDTQYFGPGTRLTVL.

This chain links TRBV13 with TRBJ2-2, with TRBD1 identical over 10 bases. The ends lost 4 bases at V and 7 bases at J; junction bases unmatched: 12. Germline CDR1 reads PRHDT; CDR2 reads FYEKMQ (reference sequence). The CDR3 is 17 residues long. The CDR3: CASSSDRGRPGDGELFF. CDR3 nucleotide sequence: TGTGCCAGCAGCTCCGACAGGGGGCGGCCTGGGGACGGGGAGCTGTTTTTT.

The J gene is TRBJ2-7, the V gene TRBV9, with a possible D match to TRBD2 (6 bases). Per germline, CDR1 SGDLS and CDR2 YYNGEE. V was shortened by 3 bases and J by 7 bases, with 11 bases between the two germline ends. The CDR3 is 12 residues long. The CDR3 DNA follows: TGTGCCAGCAGCGCCCAGGGAGGAGAGCAGTACTTC. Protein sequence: CASSAQGGEQYF.

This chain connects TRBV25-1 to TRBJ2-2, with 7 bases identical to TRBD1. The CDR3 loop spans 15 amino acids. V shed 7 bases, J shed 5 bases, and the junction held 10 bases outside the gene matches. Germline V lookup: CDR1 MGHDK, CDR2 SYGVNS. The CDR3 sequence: CASTGTVDATGELFF. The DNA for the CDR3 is TGTGCCAGCACCGGGACAGTCGATGCAACCGGGGAGCTGTTTTTT.

CDR3 DNA sequence: TGCGCCAGCAGCTTTAGCTCCGGGGAGCTGTTTTTT. Amino acids: CASSFSSGELFF. The V and J genes are TRBV5-1 and TRBJ2-2; D remains unclear. From germline, CDR1 is SGHRS and CDR2 YFSETQ. With 2 bases removed from V and 6 bases from J, the gap between germline ends came to 5 bases. The CDR3 is 12 residues long.

This CDR3 is CASSELAGVFDTQYF. The CDR3 nucleotides are TGTGCCAGCTCCGAACTAGCGGGAGTCTTTGATACGCAGTATTTT. The V gene is TRBV6-4, the J gene TRBJ2-3; 11 bases match TRBD2. The CDR3 length is 15 residues. J was trimmed by 6 bases and V by 8 bases; bases with no gene match: 10. Germline V gene sequence: CDR1 MRHNA, CDR2 SNTAGT.

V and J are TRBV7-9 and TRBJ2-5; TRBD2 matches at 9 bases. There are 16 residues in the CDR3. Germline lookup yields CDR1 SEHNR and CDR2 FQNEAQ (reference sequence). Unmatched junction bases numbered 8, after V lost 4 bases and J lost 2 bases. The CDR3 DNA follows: TGTGCCAGCAGCTCCCTAGCTAGCGGGAATCAAGAGACCCAGTACTTC. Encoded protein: CASSSLASGNQETQYF.

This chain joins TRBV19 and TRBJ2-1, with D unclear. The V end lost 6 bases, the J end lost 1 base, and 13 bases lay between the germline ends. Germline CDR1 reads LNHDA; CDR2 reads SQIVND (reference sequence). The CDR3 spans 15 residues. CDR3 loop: CASSPGGSSYNEQFF. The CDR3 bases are TGTGCCAGTAGCCCGGGCGGTTCATCCTACAATGAGCAGTTCTTC.

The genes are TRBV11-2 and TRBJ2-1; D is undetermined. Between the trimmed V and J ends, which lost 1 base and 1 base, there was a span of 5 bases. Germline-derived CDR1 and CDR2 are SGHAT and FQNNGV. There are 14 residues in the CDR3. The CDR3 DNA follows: TGTGCCAGCAGCTTAGTGGCGTCCTACAATGAGCAGTTCTTC. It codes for CASSLVASYNEQFF.

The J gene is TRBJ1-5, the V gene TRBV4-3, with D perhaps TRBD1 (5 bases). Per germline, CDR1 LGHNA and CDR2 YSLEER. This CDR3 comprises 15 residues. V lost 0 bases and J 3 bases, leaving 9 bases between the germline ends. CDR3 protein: CASSQDLDNNQPQHF. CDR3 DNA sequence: TGCGCCAGCAGCCAAGATCTGGACAACAATCAGCCCCAGCATTTT.

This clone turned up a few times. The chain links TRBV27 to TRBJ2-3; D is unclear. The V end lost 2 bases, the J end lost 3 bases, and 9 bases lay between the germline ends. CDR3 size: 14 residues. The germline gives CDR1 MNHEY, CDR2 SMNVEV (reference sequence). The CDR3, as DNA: TGTGCCAGCAGTTTACAGATTAATACAGATACGCAGTATTTT. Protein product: CASSLQINTDTQYF.

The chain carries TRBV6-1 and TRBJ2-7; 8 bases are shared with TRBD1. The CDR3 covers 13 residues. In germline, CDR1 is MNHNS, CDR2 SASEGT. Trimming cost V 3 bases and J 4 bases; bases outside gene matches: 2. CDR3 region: CASSDRGPYEQYF. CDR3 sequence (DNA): TGTGCCAGCAGTGACAGGGGGCCTTACGAGCAGTACTTC.

The CDR3, as DNA: TGCGCCAGCAGCTTGGGGTCGGGCTCCTACAATGAGCAGTTCTTC. The encoded protein is CASSLGSGSYNEQFF. This sequence joins TRBV5-1 and TRBJ2-1; D is unclear. The CDR3 sequence is 15 residues long. Trimming cost V 0 bases and J 0 bases, with 7 bases left between them. Germline CDR1 and CDR2: SGHRS and YFSETQ.